A single sample gave rise to the 31 T cell receptor beta chains below, sequenced in a study of early stage breast cancer tumors. Profiling relied on immunoSEQ multiplex PCR, and the TCRdb table lists in-frame clones only, not all of them. The sample carries over 25,000 clones, 72% recorded once. Specimen: blood. These receptors were taken from a person aged 45-65 years with breast cancer.

The chain has TRBV7-3 and TRBJ2-1, with 7 bases matching TRBD2. Unmatched junction bases numbered 4, after V lost 5 bases and J lost 0 bases. This CDR3 is built from 15 residues. The V gene's germline CDR1 is SGHTA and CDR2 FQGTGA. For the CDR3, the DNA is TGTGCCAGCAGCCAAGCTAGCGGCTCCTACAATGAGCAGTTCTTC. This codes for CASSQASGSYNEQFF.

The gene calls are TRBV27 and TRBJ2-1, with 12 bases matching TRBD1. In germline, CDR1 is MNHEY, CDR2 SMNVEV (reference sequence). This CDR3 contains 14 residues. V shed 7 bases, J shed 9 bases, and the junction held 7 bases outside the gene matches. CDR3 sequence (DNA): TGTGCCAGCAACTGGGACAGGGGGCGCGGTGAGCAGTTCTTC. Protein sequence: CASNWDRGRGEQFF.

The chain links TRBV6-5 to TRBJ2-5; D is uncertain. CDR3 length: 12 residues. The germline CDR1 and CDR2 sequences are MNHEY and SVGAGI. The ends were cut back, 8 bases at V and 5 bases at J, with 12 bases in the middle. The CDR3 coding sequence is TGTGCCAGCCAAGGGCCCGGGGAGACCCAGTACTTC. It translates to CASQGPGETQYF.

The chain recombines TRBV28 with TRBJ1-1, with 7 bases identical to TRBD1. The CDR3 contains 16 residues. V lost 5 bases and J lost 0; bases outside the gene matches: 9. Germline CDR1 reads MDHEN; CDR2 reads SYDVKM. The CDR3 spells CASSILGQGVNTEAFF. DNA for the CDR3: TGTGCCAGCAGTATACTGGGGCAGGGGGTGAACACTGAAGCTTTCTTT.

This chain connects TRBV15 to TRBJ1-4, with 9 bases fitting TRBD1. The CDR3 has 15 amino acids. Trimming at V came to 5 bases and at J to 7 bases, leaving 8 bases not matched to a gene. Germline CDR1 and CDR2: LNHNV and YYDKDF (reference sequence). CDR3 residues: CATSSTDRGIEKLFF. CDR3 DNA sequence: TGTGCCACCAGCTCAACGGACAGGGGTATTGAAAAACTGTTTTTT.

V is TRBV7-9 and J is TRBJ2-7; either TRBD1 or TRBD2 may supply D (5 bases each). The CDR3 length is 15 residues. Between the trimmed V and J ends, which lost 5 bases and 0 bases, there was a span of 14 bases. Germline CDR1 and CDR2: SEHNR and FQNEAQ (reference sequence). The CDR3 loop is CASSPGATSSYEQYF. The CDR3 DNA reads as TGTGCCAGCAGCCCCGGGGCTACGAGCTCCTACGAGCAGTACTTC.

V is TRBV7-9 and J is TRBJ2-7, with 7 bases that match TRBD2. CDR3 length: 15 amino acids. The V segment lost 4 bases and the J segment 7 bases; nucleotides outside the gene matches: 13. CDR1 is SEHNR, CDR2 FQNEAQ, per germline (reference sequence). In DNA form, the CDR3 reads TGTGCCAGCAGCTACGCCGGGACTAAGGGCGAAGAGCAGTACTTC. It specifies CASSYAGTKGEEQYF.

This clone was recorded a few times. CDR3 bases: TGCAGCGCACTAGCGGTCTACAATGAGCAGTTCTTC. Its translation is CSALAVYNEQFF. The gene calls are TRBV29-1 and TRBJ2-1; TRBD2 aligns across 8 bases. The CDR3 spans 12 residues. CDR1 and CDR2 from the germline V gene are SQVTM and ANQGSEA. V trimming: 7 bases; J trimming: 3 bases; junction bases outside the gene matches: 2.

Only a few counts were recorded for this clone. V is TRBV5-1 and J is TRBJ1-1; weak D call: TRBD1 (6 bases). V lost 0 bases, J lost 0 bases, and 12 bases lay in between. The CDR3 runs to 16 residues. Germline CDR1 SGHRS, CDR2 YFSETQ. CDR3 loop: CASSLGTEKMNTEAFF. CDR3 bases: TGCGCCAGCAGCTTGGGGACAGAAAAAATGAACACTGAAGCTTTCTTT.

This clone was observed a handful of times. The V gene is TRBV9, the J gene TRBJ2-7; maybe TRBD1 (6 bases). Trimming cost V 0 bases and J 3 bases, with 13 bases left between them. Germline CDR1 SGDLS, CDR2 YYNGEE. The length of the CDR3 is 15 residues. DNA of the CDR3: TGTGCCAGCAGCGTAGTCCCAGGGGATCTCTACGAGCAGTACTTC. This sequence encodes CASSVVPGDLYEQYF.

This chain joins TRBV19 and TRBJ1-5, with no clear D. This CDR3 has 13 amino acids. Germline CDR1 and CDR2: LNHDA and SQIVND (reference sequence). Trimming left V 6 bases short and J 6 bases short, with 12 bases between. The CDR3 sequence is CASSLSLVQPQHF. CDR3 DNA sequence: TGTGCCAGTAGCCTCTCCCTGGTTCAGCCCCAGCATTTT.

The chain recombines TRBV7-9 with TRBJ2-3, with D possibly matching TRBD2 (6 bases). Trimming shortened V by 4 bases and J by 3 bases, and 14 bases separated the two germline ends. The length of the CDR3 is 15 residues. Germline V gives CDR1 SEHNR, CDR2 FQNEAQ (reference sequence). The CDR3 nucleotides read TGTGCCAGCAGCTCTACACGGGAGTCGACAGATACGCAGTATTTT. Translation: CASSSTRESTDTQYF. The whole variable domain, filled in from reference TRBV7-9 and TRBJ2-3, reads DTGVSQNPRHKITKRGQNVTFRCDPISEHNRLYWYRQTLGQGPEFLTYFQNEAQLEKSRLLSDRFSAERPKGSFSTLEIQRTEQGDSAMYLCASSSTRESTDTQYFGPGTRLTVL.

This chain joins TRBV6-1 and TRBJ2-3, with a weak D call TRBD1 (7 bases). The germline gives CDR1 MNHNS, CDR2 SASEGT. Trimming cost V 7 bases and J 1 base, with 15 bases left between them. This CDR3 is built from 15 residues. The CDR3 DNA reads TGTGCCAGCACCGAGGGGGGACAGCGCACAGATACGCAGTATTTT. It codes for CASTEGGQRTDTQYF.

The chain links TRBV29-1 to TRBJ2-5, with 10 nucleotides matching TRBD1. The CDR3 sequence is 16 residues long. Germline V gives CDR1 SQVTM, CDR2 ANQGSEA. V was clipped by 3 bases and J by 0 bases; unmatched bases: 7. The CDR3 DNA reads as TGCAGCGTTGAGGACGGGACAGGGGACTACCAAGAGACCCAGTACTTC. Protein sequence: CSVEDGTGDYQETQYF. Using reference TRBV29-1 and TRBJ2-5 for the parts outside the CDR3, the full variable domain is SAVISQKPSRDICQRGTSLTIQCQVDSQVTMMFWYRQQPGQSLTLIATANQGSEATYESGFVIDKFPISRPNLTFSTLTVSNMSPEDSSIYLCSVEDGTGDYQETQYFGPGTRLLVL.

The chain uses TRBV2 and TRBJ2-1, with TRBD2 matching over 9 bases. CDR1 is SNHLY and CDR2 is FYNNEI in the germline V gene. The CDR3 has 13 residues. V lost 7 bases to trimming and J lost 8 bases; unmatched junction nucleotides: 6. The CDR3 loop is CASTGVAGDEQFF. CDR3 in DNA: TGTGCCAGCACGGGGGTAGCGGGAGATGAGCAGTTCTTC.

In this sample, this clone turned up a few times. This rearrangement joins TRBV4-1 to TRBJ1-3; D gene ambiguous. V lost 1 base, J lost 0 bases, and 7 bases lay in between. The V gene's germline CDR1 is MGHRA and CDR2 YSYEKL. CDR3 length equals 15 residues. CDR3 coding DNA: TGCGCCAGCAGCCAAGCAACCACCTCTGGAAACACCATATATTTT. Residues: CASSQATTSGNTIYF.

This sequence joins TRBV9 and TRBJ1-3, with D perhaps matching TRBD1 (6 bases). From germline, CDR1 is SGDLS and CDR2 YYNGEE. The V gene lost 4 bases and the J gene lost 2 bases, with 19 bases spanning the gap. This CDR3 contains 17 residues. The CDR3 DNA reads as TGTGCCAGCAGCCCTTCCTACAGGGACGCGGCTGGAAACACCATATATTTT. Its translation is CASSPSYRDAAGNTIYF.

CDR3 sequence: CASSPFDLAANTGELFF. The CDR3 DNA reads TGTGCCAGCTCACCGTTCGATCTAGCGGCGAACACCGGGGAGCTGTTTTTT. The chain carries TRBV18 and TRBJ2-2; 7 bases align to TRBD2. This CDR3 comprises 17 residues. The V gene's germline CDR1 is KGHSH and CDR2 LQKENI. The V and J ends lost 3 bases and 0 bases, in that order; junction bases with no gene match: 7.

In this sample, this clone turned up a few times. The CDR3 DNA reads TGTGCCAGCAGCTTTCGACGGACTAGACAGGCGCTTAACACTGAAGCTTTCTTT. Translating gives CASSFRRTRQALNTEAFF. V is TRBV5-4 and J is TRBJ1-1; D perhaps matches TRBD1 (6 bases). V was trimmed by 2 bases and J by 2 bases, leaving 22 bases between them. This CDR3 contains 18 residues. Per germline, CDR1 SGHNT and CDR2 YYREEE (reference sequence).

This rearrangement joins TRBV11-3 to TRBJ2-5; D may be TRBD1 (6 bases). Germline V gene data show CDR1 as SGHNT and CDR2 as YENEEA. This CDR3 contains 13 residues. Trimming stripped 5 bases from V and 2 bases from J, with 9 bases between. DNA of the CDR3: TGTGCCAGCAGCAAACAGGGACAAGAGACCCAGTACTTC. Translation: CASSKQGQETQYF.

The CDR3 DNA is TGTGCCACCAGCAGAGATGGTGAGGGCTGGAGTGGCTACACCTTC. Protein product: CATSRDGEGWSGYTF. The gene calls are TRBV15 and TRBJ1-2; D gene unclear. V lost 0 bases and J lost 7, with 15 bases in between. This CDR3 is 15 amino acids long. Germline-derived CDR1 and CDR2 are LNHNV and YYDKDF (reference sequence).

This chain links TRBV6-5 with TRBJ1-4; 9 bases agree with TRBD1. The germline V gene has CDR1 MNHEY and CDR2 SVGAGI. This CDR3 spans 15 amino acids. The trim removed 6 bases at V and 6 bases at J, leaving 8 bases unmatched. The CDR3 sequence is CASRGRDRVYEKLFF. CDR3 DNA: TGTGCCAGCAGGGGCCGGGACAGGGTTTATGAAAAACTGTTTTTT.

In its sample, this clone ranks as medium-sized (0.01 to 0.1%). V usage is TRBV7-2 and J usage is TRBJ1-2; 7 bases match TRBD1. V was pared by 1 base and J by 6 bases, with 2 bases of the junction left unmatched. Germline V gene data show CDR1 as SGHTA and CDR2 as FQGNSA. CDR3 size: 13 residues. This chain's CDR3 is CASSLVGTDGYTF. DNA for the CDR3: TGTGCCAGCAGCTTAGTGGGGACAGATGGCTACACCTTC.

This clone was observed at least ten times. The chain has TRBV30 and TRBJ2-7; D call uncertain. The CDR3 is 11 amino acids. Germline values: CDR1 GTSNPN, CDR2 SVGIG (reference sequence). V lost 2 bases and J lost 3, with 5 bases in between. CDR3 residues: CAWSSNYEQYF. The DNA for the CDR3 is TGTGCCTGGAGTTCCAACTACGAGCAGTACTTC.

This rearrangement joins TRBV14 to TRBJ2-7, with TRBD1 identical over 9 bases. Unmatched junction bases numbered 3, after V lost 0 bases and J lost 6 bases. The germline V gene has CDR1 SGHDN and CDR2 FVKESK. The CDR3 consists of 14 residues. CDR3 region: CASSQEGTGSEQYF. The DNA of the CDR3 is TGTGCCAGCAGCCAAGAAGGGACAGGGAGCGAGCAGTACTTC.

This clone has just one count. DNA for the CDR3: TGCAGCGTTGGGGGCGGGAGAACTACAGATACGCAGTATTTT. Translating it yields CSVGGGRTTDTQYF. The rearrangement joins TRBV29-1 to TRBJ2-3; 7 bases fit TRBD2. Germline loops: CDR1 SQVTM, CDR2 ANQGSEA. V lost 4 bases and J lost 3; bases outside the gene matches: 7. CDR3 length: 14 residues.

The rearrangement uses TRBV19 and TRBJ1-5; 7 bases fit TRBD1. V shed 0 bases, J shed 5 bases, and the junction held 10 bases outside the gene matches. CDR1 is LNHDA, CDR2 SQIVND, per germline (reference sequence). The CDR3 has 17 residues. CDR3: CASSIEGQRKWDQPQHF. DNA of the CDR3: TGTGCCAGTAGTATAGAGGGACAGAGAAAATGGGATCAGCCCCAGCATTTT.

V and J are TRBV7-9 and TRBJ2-5; the D is unclear. The CDR3 consists of 11 residues. Germline V CDR1 and CDR2: SEHNR, FQNEAQ (reference sequence). The V and J ends lost 3 bases and 1 base respectively, with 0 bases between them. Here the CDR3 reads CASSFQETQYF. CDR3 DNA: TGTGCCAGCAGCTTCCAAGAGACCCAGTACTTC. The full variable domain, in which reference TRBV7-9 and TRBJ2-5 provide the parts outside the CDR3, is DTGVSQNPRHKITKRGQNVTFRCDPISEHNRLYWYRQTLGQGPEFLTYFQNEAQLEKSRLLSDRFSAERPKGSFSTLEIQRTEQGDSAMYLCASSFQETQYFGPGTRLLVL.

The chain links TRBV7-9 to TRBJ1-2; 9 bases match TRBD1. From germline, CDR1 is SEHNR and CDR2 FQNEAQ (reference sequence). V lost 5 bases, J lost 5 bases, and 12 bases stayed unmatched. The CDR3 runs to 16 residues. Here the CDR3 reads CASSLPEGQGGYGYTF. CDR3 coding DNA: TGTGCCAGCAGCCTCCCCGAGGGACAGGGCGGATATGGCTACACCTTC.

This clone was picked up a small number of times. The sample contains more than one DNA sequence encoding this CDR3. The chain recombines TRBV27 with TRBJ1-1; D not certain. Trimming left V 1 base short and J 1 base short, with 4 bases between. The germline V gene encodes CDR1 MNHEY and CDR2 SMNVEV (reference sequence). The CDR3 has 13 amino acids. CDR3 loop: CASSLLANTEAFF. DNA for the CDR3: TGTGCCAGCAGTTTATTAGCGAACACTGAAGCTTTCTTT.

This rearrangement joins TRBV5-1 to TRBJ2-2; no definite D call. Germline-derived CDR1 and CDR2 are SGHRS and YFSETQ. CDR3 length equals 13 residues. V lost 4 bases to trimming and J lost 5 bases, with 9 bases between them. This CDR3 is CASSPVRTGELFF. The CDR3 region has the DNA TGCGCCAGCAGCCCCGTTCGGACCGGGGAGCTGTTTTTT.